This T cell receptor (beta chain) was identified during a study of shared clonotypes between healthy human individuals. Study-level background: With ages of 18 to 49, the donors were a couple of women and a few men.

Each subset's genomic DNA was shared equally among a number of immunoSEQ plates. The assay was immunoSEQ multiplex PCR, and TCRdb's table has in-frame clones only and misses some. The data contain millions of clones, approximately 95% of them singletons. This clone was observed once. The antigen is not known. The identical CDR3 is also encoded by other nucleotide sequences in the sample. Only Caucasian adults living in Nashville, Tennessee served as donors. Study-wide results and caveats: Exclusively blood specimens were collected; tissue repertoires likely differ.

Trimming left V 0 bases short and J 5 bases short, with 11 bases between. The CDR3 consists of 14 residues. Germline V gene lookup returns CDR1 SGHNT and CDR2 YYREEE (reference sequence). Sequencing was performed on naive CD4+ T cells from PBMCs. As for subset: CD45RA+ positively selected. The source of this sequence is a man aged 18 to 30 in good health. Some clones in this sample may be carry-over from other donors' samples. The chain is built from TRBV5-4 and TRBJ1-1; D uncertain. This CDR3 reads CASSLGPGGTEAFF. CDR3 DNA: TGTGCCAGCAGCTTGGGACCAGGTGGGACTGAAGCTTTCTTT.